The next 20 T cell receptor beta chains were all read from a single sample in a study of patients with pleural tuberculosis. TCRdb itself ran the reads through MiXCR, one entry per CDR3 protein. Of just under 30,000 distinct CDR3 sequences in the sample, under 20% were seen once. Sequenced material: peripheral blood. The origin of the receptors is a human donor with pleural tuberculosis.

Comments on this clonotype: The junction and the germline gene differ at one end; a read error may be behind it. The chain carries TRBV4-1 and TRBJ2-1; 7 nucleotides match TRBD2. The CDR3 is 12 residues long. CDR1 and CDR2 (germline): MGHRA, YSYEKL. CDR3 sequence: CAGSQRDGEQSF. CDR3 coding DNA: TGCGCCGGCAGCCAGCGGGACGGTGAGCAGTCCTTC.

CDR3 nucleotide sequence: TGTGCCTTCCAACACCCGGGACTAGCGGGAGGCCCCACTAGCACAGATACGCAGTATTTT. Its translation is CAFQHPGLAGGPTSTDTQYF. This chain links TRBV30 with TRBJ2-3; 15 nucleotides line up with TRBD2. Germline lookup yields CDR1 GTSNPN and CDR2 SVGIG (reference sequence). J gave up 0 bases and V 7 bases, and 17 bases lay outside the gene matches. This CDR3 comprises 20 residues.

With regard to this clonotype: Since a much larger clone is just one base distant, this may be a read error. The rearrangement uses TRBV29-1 and TRBJ2-5; 11 positions agree with TRBD1. Germline-derived CDR1 and CDR2 are SQVTM and ANQGSEA. CDR3 length: 15 residues. The DNA of the CDR3 is TGCAGCGTTGGGACAGGGGGCATCGTTAAAGAGACCCAGGACTTC. Amino acids: CSVGTGGIVKETQDF.

This clonotype came up many times. The rearrangement uses TRBV4-1 and TRBJ2-3; 8 positions agree with TRBD2. CDR3 size: 16 residues. Germline values: CDR1 MGHRA, CDR2 YSYEKL. V lost 3 bases, J lost 5 bases, and 10 bases stayed unmatched. The CDR3 DNA follows: TGCGCCAGCAGCCATGATAGCGGGGTTGGAATAGATACGCAGTATTTT. Encoded protein: CASSHDSGVGIDTQYF.

This clonotype occurred many times. The rearrangement uses TRBV29-1 and TRBJ1-2; the D gene is possibly TRBD1 (5 bases). Looked up from germline, CDR1 is SQVTM and CDR2 is ANQGSEA. V was clipped by 3 bases and J by 4 bases, with 15 bases between them. This CDR3 has 14 amino acids. The CDR3 is CSVETPGRIYGYTF. The CDR3 coding sequence is TGCAGCGTTGAGACACCGGGACGGATCTATGGCTACACCTTC.

This clonotype was observed many times. The rearrangement links TRBV18 to TRBJ1-1; D remains unclear. Germline CDR1 reads KGHSH; CDR2 reads LQKENI. This CDR3 region has 14 residues. V was trimmed by 1 base and J by 4 bases, leaving 10 bases between them. CDR3 loop: CASSPQGVGTEAFF. The CDR3 coding sequence is TGTGCCAGCTCACCACAGGGAGTCGGCACTGAAGCTTTCTTT.

Regarding this clonotype: A clone one base away is much larger, so this may be a read error. The conserved final phenylalanine or tryptophan is absent from the CDR3, which likely points to a read error. This chain connects TRBV7-6 to TRBJ2-5; no definite D call. Germline assignment: CDR1 SGHVS and CDR2 FNYEAQ. The CDR3 loop spans 12 amino acids. The V and J ends lost 5 bases and 3 bases respectively, with 7 bases between them. The CDR3 loop reads CASSPSKETQYL. The CDR3 DNA reads as TGTGCCAGCAGCCCATCTAAAGAGACCCAGTACCTC.

In its sample, this clonotype was seen many times. V gene TRBV29-1 combines with J gene TRBJ2-7; 7 positions match TRBD1. V was clipped by 6 bases and J by 6 bases; unmatched bases: 14. CDR3 length: 14 residues. Germline V CDR1 and CDR2: SQVTM, ANQGSEA. The CDR3: CSVVKRQAGGEQYF. In DNA form, the CDR3 reads TGCAGCGTCGTTAAACGGCAGGCAGGGGGCGAGCAGTACTTC.

Notes on this clonotype: A read error is possible here, since a much larger clone lies one base away. This chain connects TRBV6-1 to TRBJ2-5; unclear D gene. CDR1 and CDR2 (germline): MNHNS, SASEGT. This CDR3 has 11 amino acids. CDR3 nucleotides: TGTGCCAGCGGAAACCAAGAGACCCAGCACTTC. As protein: CASGNQETQHF.

Ten or more counts support this clonotype. This rearrangement joins TRBV10-2 to TRBJ2-7, with 9 bases lining up with TRBD2. The CDR3 totals 14 residues. Germline CDR1 and CDR2: WSHSY and SAAADI. The ends lost 4 bases at V and 2 bases at J; junction bases unmatched: 3. CDR3 coding DNA: TGCGCCAGCAGTGGACTAGCGGCCACCTACGAGCAGTACTTC. Translating gives CASSGLAATYEQYF.

This clonotype was seen ten or more times. The CDR3 region is CASTVSSSTNEKLFF. CDR3 DNA: TGTGCCAGCACCGTATCGTCCTCAACTAATGAAAAACTGTTTTTT. The V gene is TRBV7-9, the J gene TRBJ1-4; D unclear. The CDR3 covers 15 residues. V dropped 7 bases and J dropped 0 bases, with 12 bases sitting between them. Germline CDR1 is SEHNR and CDR2 is FQNEAQ (reference sequence).

Regarding this clonotype: One end of the junction is discordant with germline, which a read error may explain. The J gene is TRBJ2-7, the V gene TRBV20-1, with 7 bases aligning to TRBD2. The germline gives CDR1 DFQATT, CDR2 SNEGSKA (reference sequence). CDR3 length: 18 amino acids. The CDR3 spells CRARGERGLGRDYGEQYF. The CDR3 nucleotides read TGCAGGGCTAGGGGCGAAAGAGGCTTGGGAAGGGACTACGGGGAGCAGTACTTC.

This clonotype is medium-sized by share. This sequence joins TRBV6-2 or TRBV6-3 and TRBJ1-1, with 8 bases matching TRBD1. The V gene's germline CDR1 is MNHEY and CDR2 SVGEGT. After removal of 9 bases from V and 7 bases from J, the junction contained 4 bases not matched to a gene. CDR3 length: 11 residues. The CDR3 reads CASGQGLEAFF. The CDR3 bases are TGTGCCAGTGGACAGGGTCTTGAAGCTTTCTTT.

A single count supports this clonotype. A much larger clone lies a single base off, so this may be a read error. V is TRBV29-1 and J is TRBJ1-2, with D perhaps TRBD1 (5 bases). Trimming left V 3 bases short and J 4 bases short, with 15 bases between. In germline, CDR1 is SQVTM, CDR2 ANQGSEA. The CDR3 has 14 amino acids. CDR3 sequence reads: CSVETPGRVYGYTF. The CDR3 bases are TGCAGCGTTGAGACACCGGGACGGGTCTATGGCTACACCTTC.

This clonotype was seen at least ten times. The genes are TRBV7-9 and TRBJ1-5; maybe TRBD1 (5 bases). Germline CDR1 reads SEHNR; CDR2 reads FQNEAQ (reference sequence). The CDR3 is made up of 14 amino acids. The ends were cut back, 2 bases at V and 4 bases at J, with 9 bases in the middle. The CDR3 DNA follows: TGTGCCAGCAGCTTAAACGGGGCGAATCAGCCCCAGCATTTT. It is translated as CASSLNGANQPQHF.

In its sample, this clonotype was seen many times. V and J are TRBV7-9 and TRBJ2-7; D remains unclear. The CDR3 runs to 15 residues. Trimming cost V 1 base and J 3 bases, with 13 bases left between them. The germline CDR1 and CDR2 sequences are SEHNR and FQNEAQ (reference sequence). CDR3 in amino acids: CASSLVSSSNYEQYF. CDR3 nucleotide sequence: TGTGCCAGCAGCTTAGTGAGTTCCTCGAACTACGAGCAGTACTTC.

The sample holds many counts of this clonotype. The CDR3 spells CAIRNRVAGELFF. CDR3 bases: TGTGCCATCAGGAACAGGGTTGCCGGGGAGCTGTTTTTT. The chain joins TRBV10-3 to TRBJ2-2; D may be TRBD1 (6 bases). The CDR3 consists of 13 residues. The germline V and J ends were trimmed by 6 bases and 6 bases, with 11 bases remaining between them. Germline loops: CDR1 ENHRY, CDR2 SYGVKD.

This clonotype was seen repeatedly, ten times or more. This chain links TRBV27 with TRBJ2-6; D might be TRBD1 or TRBD2, each matching 5 bases. V was clipped by 2 bases and J by 0 bases, with 14 bases between them. Germline loops: CDR1 MNHEY, CDR2 SMNVEV (reference sequence). There are 18 residues in the CDR3. This CDR3 reads CASSLKGRRFSGANVLTF. CDR3 bases: TGTGCCAGCAGTTTAAAGGGGAGACGGTTCTCTGGGGCCAACGTCCTGACTTTC.

This chain uses TRBV28 with TRBJ1-1, with D uncertain. CDR1 and CDR2 from the germline V gene are MDHEN and SYDVKM. The CDR3 runs 14 residues. The ends were cut back, 5 bases at V and 0 bases at J, with 10 bases in the middle. In nucleotides, the CDR3 is TGTGCCAGCAGTCTAAGACGGTTGAACACTGAAGCTTTCTTT. This sequence encodes CASSLRRLNTEAFF.

A word on this clonotype: This may be a read error: a much more frequent sequence differs by one nucleotide. The chain carries TRBV4-1 and TRBJ2-7, with a possible D match to TRBD2 (6 bases). The CDR3 spans 15 residues. The germline V gene encodes CDR1 MGHRA and CDR2 YSYEKL. Trimming stripped 5 bases from V and 9 bases from J, with 23 bases between. Written as DNA, the CDR3 is TGCGCCAGCAGCTATGCAGGGACTGCTTCCCTCGCGCAGTACTTC. Its translation: CASSYAGTASLAQYF.